The sequence of this T cell receptor beta chain was determined in a study of blood T cell repertoires in COVID-19 (dated by TCRdb to about 2020). With regard to the full study: Collaborator samples came from the United States, Italy and Spain and covered acute and convalescent phases of COVID-19. The material from the prospective study consisted of cDNA or gDNA derived from T cells, B-cell-depleted T cells, or PBMCs. Deeply sampled blood TCRbeta repertoires from subjects exposed to, actively infected with, or recovered from COVID-19 were included in the dataset. The repertoires were released in a freely available public database meant as a resource for research on the immune response to SARS-CoV-2. The samples were drawn from the first 160 participants of the ongoing ImmuneRACE study and from some 1,300 subjects provided by 6 global collaborators. Sample metadata almost always included a de-identified subject ID, COVID-19 status, age in years and sex. Where available, HLA class I and class II types were taken from metadata supplied by the sample provider and were not determined by assay-based typing.

Findings and caveats that apply to the study as a whole: The quantity of clinical and demographic metadata differed by source and by participant and was supplied without curation.

Looking up the germline V gene yields CDR1 LGHNA and CDR2 YNFKEQ. V drops 7 bases and J drops 4 bases, leaving 20 bases in between. The CDR3 numbers 17 residues from cysteine through phenylalanine. Only the CDR3 DNA stays, 51 bases, in frame from base 1. In Seattle, one collaborating source enrolled patients while the infection was active and tracked those patients longitudinally over the course of disease. Each collaborating institution followed its own protocols to collect whole blood in K2EDTA tubes. For TCRbeta analysis, collaborator samples were shipped as frozen whole blood, as isolated PBMCs, or as DNA extracted from either sample type. TCRbeta CDR3 regions were amplified from genomic DNA using the immunoSEQ Assay, a bias-controlled multiplex PCR. Under the source paper's analysis protocol: Within the assay, amplification of reference gene primers was used to estimate how many nucleated cells each sample contained. To quantify the absolute abundance of each unique TCRbeta CDR3 rearrangement, sequence reads were collapsed and filtered. For each sample, productive Simpson clonality was calculated by taking the square root of Simpson's diversity index across productive rearrangements. In TCRdb, the immuneACCESS table is reduced to in-frame sequences with V and J assigned. These tables do not hold every clone; where another copy was compared, an unresolved V gene accounts for under half, and the others remain unexplained. V and J calls and clone size are copied from that table; D and trimming were computed from the DNA. This sample holds 150,000 to 200,000 clones; around 79% were observed only once. The ten largest clones represent nearly 6% of the sample.

A note on this clone: Its antigen remains unidentified. Per-base qualities were not stored, and no clone one base away is much larger.

Sequenced input: peripheral blood. Rearrangement joined TRBV4-2 to TRBJ2-6; too little of a D gene remains to name it. The sequence came from a middle-aged woman with COVID-19, enrolled during active disease. The CDR3 amino acid sequence is: CASTTGSLPLGANVLTF. The bases are TGTGCCAGCACCACCGGGTCCCTTCCTCTCGGGGCCAACGTCCTGACTTTC.